The sequence of this T cell receptor (beta chain) was determined in a study of T cell responses to AZD1222 COVID-19 vaccine. As for the study in general: Second-dose intervals near 4 or 12 weeks were combined.

Whole-study results and caveats: In the spike-specific TCR repertoire, nearly half reportedly target unmutated variant regions. White British ancestry dominated among donors, who included more females, and clonal diversity was possibly underestimated. Among those given AZD1222, only 5 to 7 were seropositive at baseline.

TCRdb's copy holds only in-frame clones and misses some; the assay was immunoSEQ multiplex PCR. The sample yields roughly 170,000 clones, 85% to 95% seen once. Germline V gene lookup returns CDR1 SGHRS and CDR2 YFSETQ. V lost 0 bases and J lost 0, with 6 bases in between. The CDR3 extends over 14 amino acids. On this clone: Its matching antigen is unknown.

The TCR was taken from an adult in good health. The chain carries TRBV5-1 and TRBJ1-1, with D uncertain. Material: peripheral blood, obtained on day 0 of AZD1222 vaccination. This chain's CDR3 is CASSLAEMNTEAFF. The CDR3, as DNA: TGCGCCAGCAGCTTGGCCGAAATGAACACTGAAGCTTTCTTT.